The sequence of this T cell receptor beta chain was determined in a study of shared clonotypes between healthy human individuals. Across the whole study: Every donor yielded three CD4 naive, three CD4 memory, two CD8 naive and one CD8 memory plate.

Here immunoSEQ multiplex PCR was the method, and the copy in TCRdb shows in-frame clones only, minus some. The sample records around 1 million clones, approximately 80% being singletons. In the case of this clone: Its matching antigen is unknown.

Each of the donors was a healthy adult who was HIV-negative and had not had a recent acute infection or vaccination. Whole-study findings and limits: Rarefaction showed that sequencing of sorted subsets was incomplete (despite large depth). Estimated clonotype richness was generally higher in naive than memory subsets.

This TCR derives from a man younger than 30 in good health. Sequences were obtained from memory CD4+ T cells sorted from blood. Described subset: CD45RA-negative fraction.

For the CDR3, the DNA is TGCGCCAGCAGCCAAGGACAGGGGGCAAGTTCACCCCTCCACTTT. Its protein product is CASSQGQGASSPLHF. The J gene is TRBJ1-6, the V gene TRBV4-1; TRBD1 aligns across 10 bases. This CDR3 has 15 residues. Per the germline V gene, CDR1 is MGHRA and CDR2 is YSYEKL. Trimming at V came to 1 base and at J to 9 bases, leaving 3 bases not matched to a gene.